Presented here are 27 T cell receptor beta chains from one specimen sequenced in a study of metastatic and nonmetastatic thyroid tumors. MiXCR re-clonotyped the PCR reads for TCRdb. The data show 20,000 or so clones, 28% seen once. Each patient came to thyroid surgery without any prior treatment (of any kind). The sample comprised tumor tissue. The receptor source for this set is a female donor with papillary thyroid cancer or a benign thyroid nodule (not recorded which). Some clones in this sample may be carry-over from other donors' samples.

This clone has at least ten counts. The chain uses TRBV28 and TRBJ2-1; D gene uncertain. Germline lookup yields CDR1 MDHEN and CDR2 SYDVKM. Trimming removed 3 bases from V and 0 bases from J, with 21 bases in between. The CDR3 length is 19 residues. DNA for the CDR3: TGTGCCAGCAGTTTCGGAAATAAAGGGTATAAGAGCTCCTACAATGAGCAGTTCTTC. This encodes CASSFGNKGYKSSYNEQFF. Filled out from reference TRBV28 and TRBJ2-1, the complete variable domain reads DVKVTQSSRYLVKRTGEKVFLECVQDMDHENMFWYRQDPGLGLRLIYFSYDVKMKEKGDIPEGYSVSREKKERFSLILESASTNQTSMYLCASSFGNKGYKSSYNEQFFGPGTRLTVL.

There are many counts of this clone. The chain links TRBV10-3 to TRBJ1-1; 8 nucleotides match TRBD1. This CDR3 spans 14 amino acids. Germline V gene sequence: CDR1 ENHRY, CDR2 SYGVKD. The V and J ends lost 5 bases and 1 base, in that order; junction bases with no gene match: 3. This CDR3 reads CAISPGTGNTEAFF. In nucleotides, the CDR3 is TGTGCCATCAGTCCCGGGACAGGGAACACTGAAGCTTTCTTT.

This chain uses TRBV6-2 or TRBV6-3 with TRBJ2-5; 8 bases are a match to TRBD2. This CDR3 is built from 18 residues. The junction had 27 bases not matched to a gene; V was cut back by 11 bases and J by 7 bases. Germline loops: CDR1 MNHEY, CDR2 SVGEGT. CDR3 in amino acids: CACTPQAGGLERVVTQYF. CDR3 DNA: TGTGCCTGCACCCCTCAGGCGGGAGGACTAGAACGTGTTGTGACCCAGTACTTC.

The V and J genes are TRBV30 and TRBJ1-4; 9 bases match TRBD1. The CDR3 length is 16 residues. V shed 1 base, J shed 7 bases, and the junction held 10 bases outside the gene matches. From germline, CDR1 is GTSNPN and CDR2 SVGIG (reference sequence). Here the CDR3 reads CAWSATRTGAVEKLFF. The CDR3 coding sequence is TGTGCCTGGAGTGCGACCCGGACAGGGGCGGTTGAAAAACTGTTTTTT. The full variable domain, in which reference TRBV30 and TRBJ1-4 provide the parts outside the CDR3, is SQTIHQWPATLVQPVGSPLSLECTVEGTSNPNLYWYRQAAGRGLQLLFYSVGIGQISSEVPQNLSASRPQDRQFILSSKKLLLSDSGFYLCAWSATRTGAVEKLFFGSGTQLSVL.

The chain employs TRBV20-1 and TRBJ2-5; TRBD1 matches at 8 bases. With 0 bases clipped from V and 5 bases from J, the junction kept 8 bases outside the gene matches. CDR3 length: 15 amino acids. Germline V gene lookup returns CDR1 DFQATT and CDR2 SNEGSKA (reference sequence). The CDR3 loop reads CSARDRGPILETQYF. The CDR3 DNA reads TGCAGTGCTAGAGACAGGGGGCCCATTTTGGAGACCCAGTACTTC.

The chain joins TRBV30 to TRBJ1-1; D unclear. Germline CDR1 is GTSNPN and CDR2 is SVGIG (reference sequence). The ends were cut back, 3 bases at V and 0 bases at J, with 8 bases in the middle. CDR3 length equals 13 residues. This chain's CDR3 is CAWRWAVNTEAFF. CDR3 sequence (DNA): TGTGCCTGGAGATGGGCGGTGAACACTGAAGCTTTCTTT.

The chain joins TRBV6-1 to TRBJ1-4; 8 bases map to TRBD1. There are 14 residues in the CDR3. Germline V gene sequence: CDR1 MNHNS, CDR2 SASEGT. J lost 7 bases, V lost 6 bases, and 7 bases had no gene match. The CDR3 protein is CASSLDRGTEKLFF. The DNA of the CDR3 is TGTGCCAGCAGCCTAGACAGGGGTACTGAAAAACTGTTTTTT.

This clone counts as medium-sized (0.01 to 0.1%). V gene TRBV7-9 combines with J gene TRBJ2-1, with 9 bases matching TRBD2. The CDR3 length is 16 residues. Germline V CDR1 and CDR2: SEHNR, FQNEAQ (reference sequence). Trimming removed 4 bases from V and 8 bases from J; junction bases left unmatched: 12. Here the CDR3 reads CASSSSFGGRAYEQFF. Here the CDR3 DNA reads TGTGCCAGCAGCTCCTCGTTTGGCGGGAGGGCCTATGAGCAGTTCTTC.

By its share, this clone is medium-sized. The V and J genes are TRBV28 and TRBJ1-5; D possibly corresponds to TRBD1 (6 bases). The CDR3 has 15 residues. The germline V gene encodes CDR1 MDHEN and CDR2 SYDVKM. The V end lost 6 bases, the J end lost 2 bases, and 14 bases lay between the germline ends. DNA for the CDR3: TGTGCCAGCAGCTTAGCAGGGGCCCGCAATCAGCCCCAGCATTTT. As protein: CASSLAGARNQPQHF.

The rearrangement uses TRBV19 and TRBJ1-5; no firm D call. V was pared by 5 bases and J by 4 bases, with 6 bases between. There are 12 residues in the CDR3. Germline values: CDR1 LNHDA, CDR2 SQIVND (reference sequence). Written as DNA, the CDR3 is TGTGCCAGTAGTCGCGGGAATCAGCCCCAGCATTTT. Its protein is CASSRGNQPQHF.

Only a few counts were recorded for this clone. The genes are TRBV6-6 and TRBJ1-2; tentative D call: TRBD1 (6 bases). Trimming removed 2 bases from V and 8 bases from J, with 24 bases in between. Germline values: CDR1 MNHNY, CDR2 SVGAGI (reference sequence). The CDR3 is made up of 17 amino acids. DNA for the CDR3: TGTGCCAGCAGTTACGGAGCCTCTGGGCAGGGGATTTGGGGCTACACCTTC. Protein product: CASSYGASGQGIWGYTF.

This clone was counted between two and nine times. J is TRBJ2-2 and V is TRBV12-3 or TRBV12-4; D is perhaps TRBD2 (6 bases). The CDR3 spans 15 residues. V was pared by 5 bases and J by 3 bases, with 13 bases between. The CDR3 bases are TGTGCCAGCAGTGTGAGGGACTGGTACACCGGGGAGCTGTTTTTT. This sequence encodes CASSVRDWYTGELFF.

This chain links TRBV27 with TRBJ1-1; D might be TRBD1 (5 bases). Germline values: CDR1 MNHEY, CDR2 SMNVEV (reference sequence). The CDR3 sequence is 16 residues long. V lost 5 bases and J lost 1, with 17 bases in between. In nucleotides, the CDR3 is TGTGCCAGCAGTAACGTCAGGGCCCAAGGGAACACTGAAGCTTTCTTT. Protein product: CASSNVRAQGNTEAFF.

This clone was detected many times. For the CDR3, the DNA is TGTGCCAGCAGCCTGGGACAAGTGAACACCGGGGAGCTGTTTTTT. This translates into CASSLGQVNTGELFF. V gene TRBV5-4 combines with J gene TRBJ2-2; tentative D call: TRBD1 (6 bases). CDR1 and CDR2 (germline): SGHNT, YYREEE (reference sequence). The CDR3 runs 15 residues. V was pared by 4 bases and J by 1 base, with 11 bases between.

This clone has just one count. The rearrangement uses TRBV20-1 and TRBJ2-1; TRBD2 agrees at 10 bases. After removal of 4 bases from V and 7 bases from J, the junction contained 10 bases not matched to a gene. CDR3 length: 15 residues. The germline V gene has CDR1 DFQATT and CDR2 SNEGSKA (reference sequence). DNA for the CDR3: TGCAGTGCTACAAATCCTAGCGGGAGATCGAATGAGCAGTTCTTC. Translation: CSATNPSGRSNEQFF.

Concerning this clone: A junction end diverges from the germline sequence, so it may reflect a read error. Here the CDR3 DNA reads TGTGCCAGCAGCCAGGACAGGTGGACGTACAATGAGCATTTCTTC. Residues: CASSQDRWTYNEHFF. The chain uses TRBV9 and TRBJ2-1; 7 bases map to TRBD1. The V gene's germline CDR1 is SGDLS and CDR2 YYNGEE. The CDR3 covers 15 residues.

The rearrangement links TRBV5-8 to TRBJ2-1; D remains unclear. CDR1 is SGHTS and CDR2 is YDEGEE in the germline V gene. V lost 3 bases, J lost 4 bases, and 8 bases lay in between. CDR3 size: 13 residues. CDR3 protein: CASSYDKYNEQFF. DNA of the CDR3: TGTGCCAGCAGCTACGACAAATACAATGAGCAGTTCTTC. Drawing the rest from reference TRBV5-8 and TRBJ2-1, the complete variable domain is EAGVTQSPTHLIKTRGQQATLRCSPISGHTSVYWYQQALGLGLQFLLWYDEGEERNRGNFPPRFSGRQFPNYSSELNVNALELEDSALYLCASSYDKYNEQFFGPGTRLTVL.

The V call is TRBV11-3, the J call TRBJ2-7, with D uncertain. The CDR3 is 13 residues long. V was clipped by 1 base and J by 0 bases, with 4 bases between them. Germline values: CDR1 SGHNT, CDR2 YENEEA. The CDR3 region has the DNA TGTGCCAGCAGCTTAGCGGGCTCCTACGAGCAGTACTTC. The encoded protein is CASSLAGSYEQYF.

By share of the sample, this clone is medium-sized. This CDR3 is CASRSGAADYEQYF. For the CDR3, the DNA is TGTGCCAGCAGATCGGGGGCAGCGGACTACGAGCAGTACTTC. The J gene is TRBJ2-7, the V gene TRBV28; tentatively, D is TRBD1 or TRBD2 (6 bases each). The V gene's germline CDR1 is MDHEN and CDR2 SYDVKM. This CDR3 has 14 amino acids. Between the trimmed V and J ends, which lost 6 bases and 3 bases, there was a span of 15 bases.

By its share, this clone is medium-sized. The chain links TRBV29-1 to TRBJ1-2; D uncertain. There are 11 residues in the CDR3. V was trimmed by 1 base and J by 5 bases, leaving 5 bases between them. Germline CDR1 and CDR2: SQVTM and ANQGSEA. This chain's CDR3 is CSVEVGYGYTF. The CDR3 bases are TGCAGCGTTGAAGTGGGGTATGGCTACACCTTC.

The chain employs TRBV9 and TRBJ1-2, with TRBD1 as a possible D gene (5 bases). Germline V gene data show CDR1 as SGDLS and CDR2 as YYNGEE. Trimming pared 4 bases from V and 3 bases from J, leaving 19 bases between. The CDR3 covers 16 residues. The DNA of the CDR3 is TGTGCCAGCAGCCCTCGAATGACAGCTCTCTACTATGGCTACACCTTC. Its protein is CASSPRMTALYYGYTF.

This clone was counted at least ten times. The gene calls are TRBV27 and TRBJ2-3, with 7 bases identical to TRBD2. This CDR3 is 13 amino acids long. The trim removed 7 bases at V and 2 bases at J, leaving 3 bases unmatched. Germline V gene sequence: CDR1 MNHEY, CDR2 SMNVEV (reference sequence). CDR3 DNA: TGTGCCAGCACGACTAGCCACACAGATACGCAGTATTTT. Protein sequence: CASTTSHTDTQYF.

This clone has a handful of counts. One end of the junction is discordant with germline, which a read error may explain. The chain is built from TRBV10-2 and TRBJ2-7, with D perhaps TRBD2 (6 bases). This CDR3 comprises 15 residues. Looked up from germline, CDR1 is WSHSY and CDR2 is SAAADI. The CDR3 reads CDSRSHDGGTYEQYF. The DNA for the CDR3 is TGCGACAGCAGATCACACGACGGAGGGACCTACGAGCAGTACTTC.

The chain carries TRBV9 and TRBJ2-5; D may correspond to TRBD1 or TRBD2 (5 bases each). Germline loops: CDR1 SGDLS, CDR2 YYNGEE. V was cut by 2 bases and J by 4 bases, with 15 bases left in between. The CDR3 length is 15 residues. This CDR3 is CASSVPTAGAETQYF. The DNA of the CDR3 is TGTGCCAGCAGCGTCCCTACAGCCGGGGCAGAGACCCAGTACTTC.

This sequence joins TRBV6-1 and TRBJ2-6; 8 bases map to TRBD2. V was clipped by 2 bases and J by 4 bases; unmatched bases: 10. This CDR3 region has 18 residues. Per the germline V gene, CDR1 is MNHNS and CDR2 is SASEGT. This CDR3 reads CASSEPPGGFKGANVLTF. The CDR3 DNA follows: TGTGCCAGCAGTGAACCCCCGGGAGGGTTTAAAGGGGCCAACGTCCTGACTTTC.

This clone was observed a handful of times. The chain uses TRBV6-1 and TRBJ2-2; D is uncertain. Trimming shortened V by 3 bases and J by 7 bases, and 15 bases separated the two germline ends. Germline lookup yields CDR1 MNHNS and CDR2 SASEGT. The CDR3 runs to 15 residues. CDR3 sequence (DNA): TGTGCCAGCAGTGAGGAGCTGGGGTCTAGCGGGGAGCTGTTTTTT. Its protein is CASSEELGSSGELFF.

Sample share makes this clone medium-sized. V is TRBV2 and J is TRBJ2-7; tentatively, D is TRBD1 (5 bases). Trimming cost V 6 bases and J 0 bases, with 12 bases left between them. The CDR3 totals 14 residues. The germline gives CDR1 SNHLY, CDR2 FYNNEI. Here the CDR3 DNA reads TGTGCCAGCAGCATTGGACATACCTCCTACGAGCAGTACTTC. Its protein product is CASSIGHTSYEQYF.